Below, 17 T cell receptor beta chains from the same sample are listed, as sequenced in a study of Graves' ophthalmopathy and Graves' hyperthyroidism. Amplification from RNA transcripts yielded the TCR beta CDR3 regions. The workflow started with a first-round RT-PCR run with HTBI primers and then moved on to a second-round multiplex PCR. TCRdb recomputed calls from the multiplex PCR reads with MiXCR, one row per CDR3 protein. The table has hundreds of thousands of distinct CDR3 sequences, around 40% seen once. Sequencing was performed on peripheral blood. The source of these receptors is an adult man with Graves' ophthalmopathy.

The table lists this clonotype with many counts. This sequence joins TRBV7-2 and TRBJ1-3; the D gene is possibly TRBD1 (6 bases). The CDR3 is 13 residues long. V was trimmed by 3 bases and J by 4 bases, leaving 7 bases between them. Germline V gene sequence: CDR1 SGHTA, CDR2 FQGNSA. In DNA form, the CDR3 reads TGTGCCAGCAGCTTCAGGGGAGGAAACACCATATATTTT. This gives the protein CASSFRGGNTIYF.

This clonotype was counted at least ten times. The chain is built from TRBV2 and TRBJ1-2; 10 nucleotides match TRBD1. This CDR3 has 17 residues. V trimming: 1 base; J trimming: 5 bases; junction bases outside the gene matches: 10. CDR1 is SNHLY and CDR2 is FYNNEI in the germline V gene. Here the CDR3 DNA reads TGTGCCAGCAGTGAAGGGGACAGGGGTTTCGGCAGATATGGCTACACCTTC. Encoded protein: CASSEGDRGFGRYGYTF. Based on the CDR3 plus reference TRBV2 and TRBJ1-2, the full variable domain is EPEVTQTPSHQVTQMGQEVILRCVPISNHLYFYWYRQILGQKVEFLVSFYNNEISEKSEIFDDQFSVERPDGSNFTLKIRSTKLEDSAMYFCASSEGDRGFGRYGYTFGSGTRLTVV.

There are many counts of this clonotype. V gene TRBV20-1 combines with J gene TRBJ1-5; D gene ambiguous. CDR3 length equals 13 residues. The germline CDR1 and CDR2 sequences are DFQATT and SNEGSKA (reference sequence). The V and J ends lost 4 bases and 7 bases respectively, with 14 bases between them. The CDR3 reads CSAIQLIRQPQHF. The CDR3 bases are TGCAGTGCTATTCAGCTAATACGGCAGCCCCAGCATTTT.

Notes on this clonotype: It may be a read error: a sequence one base away is much more abundant. The chain couples TRBV2 to TRBJ2-5, with D possibly TRBD1 on 5 matching bases. Trimming took 6 bases from V and 0 from J, leaving 8 bases between them. The CDR3 covers 13 residues. Germline CDR1 reads SNHLY; CDR2 reads FYNNEI. The DNA of the CDR3 is TGTGCCAGCAGAGGACACGACCAAGAGACCCAGTACTTC. Amino acids: CASRGHDQETQYF.

In this sample, this clonotype turned up many times. The rearrangement joins TRBV10-3 to TRBJ1-1; D remains ambiguous. This CDR3 contains 14 residues. Germline V gene data show CDR1 as ENHRY and CDR2 as SYGVKD. V dropped 3 bases and J dropped 1 base, with 9 bases sitting between them. CDR3 sequence reads: CAISDKAANTEAFF. The CDR3 coding sequence is TGTGCCATCAGTGATAAGGCGGCGAACACTGAAGCTTTCTTT.

At least ten counts were recorded for this clonotype. The chain employs TRBV10-2 and TRBJ2-7, with D unresolved. V lost 2 bases to trimming and J lost 4 bases, with 6 bases between them. The CDR3 has 12 residues. Germline values: CDR1 WSHSY, CDR2 SAAADI. The CDR3: CASSEGQYEQYF. The CDR3, as DNA: TGCGCCAGCAGTGAGGGGCAGTACGAGCAGTACTTC.

The rearrangement links TRBV4-2 to TRBJ1-6, with D tentatively TRBD1 (5 bases). The germline CDR1 and CDR2 sequences are LGHNA and YNFKEQ. Trimming pared 4 bases from V and 7 bases from J, leaving 14 bases between. The length of the CDR3 is 15 residues. The CDR3 reads CASSPREGTNSPLHF. CDR3 bases: TGTGCCAGCAGCCCGCGTGAAGGGACCAATTCACCCCTCCACTTT.

The J gene is TRBJ2-5, the V gene TRBV14; tentative D call: TRBD1 (6 bases). The V and J ends lost 6 bases and 3 bases respectively, with 11 bases between them. Germline V gene lookup returns CDR1 SGHDN and CDR2 FVKESK. The length of the CDR3 is 13 residues. The CDR3: CASRPGQKETQYF. The CDR3 region has the DNA TGTGCCAGCAGACCCGGACAGAAAGAGACCCAGTACTTC.

This clonotype was counted many times. V gene TRBV5-1 combines with J gene TRBJ1-3; no reliable D call. The CDR3 consists of 14 residues. Germline assignment: CDR1 SGHRS and CDR2 YFSETQ. Trimming took off 0 bases at V and 5 bases at J, with 9 bases between the two ends. The CDR3 protein is CASSLDGQRNTIYF. CDR3 DNA: TGCGCCAGCAGCTTGGACGGCCAACGAAACACCATATATTTT. The full variable domain, its missing parts supplied by reference TRBV5-1 and TRBJ1-3, is KAGVTQTPRYLIKTRGQQVTLSCSPISGHRSVSWYQQTPGQGLQFLFEYFSETQRNKGNFPGRFSGRQFSNSRSEMNVSTLELGDSALYLCASSLDGQRNTIYFGEGSWLTVV.

There are many counts of this clonotype. The J gene is TRBJ2-7, the V gene TRBV20-1; D call uncertain. The CDR3 runs 10 residues. V dropped 5 bases and J dropped 4 bases, with 6 bases sitting between them. Germline values: CDR1 DFQATT, CDR2 SNEGSKA (reference sequence). The CDR3 here is CSASRYEQYF. The DNA for the CDR3 is TGCAGTGCTTCCCGATACGAGCAGTACTTC.

In this sample, this clonotype turned up many times. The chain employs TRBV2 and TRBJ1-1, with D uncertain. Deletions cut 1 base from V and 2 bases from J, with 8 bases between. In germline, CDR1 is SNHLY, CDR2 FYNNEI. The CDR3 has 14 residues. The CDR3 sequence: CASSEEGINTEAFF. The DNA for the CDR3 is TGTGCCAGCAGTGAAGAGGGCATCAACACTGAAGCTTTCTTT.

The chain carries TRBV6-6 and TRBJ1-1; 8 bases agree with TRBD1. Germline CDR1 and CDR2: MNHNY and SVGAGI (reference sequence). The CDR3 has 14 residues. Trimming cost V 8 bases and J 4 bases; bases outside gene matches: 9. Here the CDR3 DNA reads TGTGCCAGCGCCACTCACAGGGGGACCACTGAAGCTTTCTTT. Amino acids: CASATHRGTTEAFF.

J is TRBJ2-2 and V is TRBV25-1; 7 bases map to TRBD2. The junction had 13 bases not matched to a gene; V was cut back by 6 bases and J by 6 bases. Looked up from germline, CDR1 is MGHDK and CDR2 is SYGVNS. This CDR3 is 16 amino acids long. In DNA, the CDR3 is TGTGCCAGCAGCTCGCCGGGACTAAAGGGGTCCGGGGAGCTGTTTTTT. Its protein is CASSSPGLKGSGELFF.

J is TRBJ1-1 and V is TRBV20-1; D uncertain. Germline CDR1 and CDR2: DFQATT and SNEGSKA (reference sequence). The V and J ends lost 3 bases and 6 bases respectively, with 14 bases between them. The CDR3 runs to 13 residues. CDR3 sequence: CSASGDGEAEAFF. As DNA, the CDR3 is TGCAGTGCTAGTGGCGATGGGGAAGCTGAAGCTTTCTTT.

This chain uses TRBV10-3 with TRBJ1-1; 9 positions match TRBD1. Germline V gene lookup returns CDR1 ENHRY and CDR2 SYGVKD. This CDR3 has 14 residues. V trimming: 8 bases; J trimming: 1 base; junction bases outside the gene matches: 5. DNA for the CDR3: TGTGCCATCGTGCGGGACAGGGAGAACACTGAAGCTTTCTTT. This codes for CAIVRDRENTEAFF.

This clonotype was recorded only once. The CDR3 end shows no conserved phenylalanine or tryptophan, and so a read error is likely. The chain recombines TRBV7-9 with TRBJ2-6; D possibly matches TRBD1 or TRBD2 (5 bases each). CDR1 SEHNR and CDR2 FQNEAQ come from the germline V gene (reference sequence). CDR3 length: 19 amino acids. CDR3 amino acids: CASSLGRTGTYSGANVLTP. The CDR3 DNA sequence: TGCGCCAGCAGCTTGGGCCGAACGGGGACCTACTCTGGGGCCAACGTCCTGACTCCA.

This chain links TRBV19 with TRBJ1-2; D is unresolved. Per germline, CDR1 LNHDA and CDR2 SQIVND (reference sequence). Trimming left V 6 bases short and J 4 bases short, with 12 bases between. The CDR3 covers 13 residues. CDR3 DNA: TGTGCCAGTAGCCCGACCCAGCCCTATGGCTACACCTTC. Protein product: CASSPTQPYGYTF.